The clone carrying this T cell receptor (beta chain) was counted many times. The source of the sample is a study of T cells in Graves' hyperthyroidism and ophthalmopathy. Germline loops: CDR1 MNHNY, CDR2 SVGAGI (reference sequence). V lost 2 bases and J lost 1, with 14 bases in between. The CDR3 is made up of 16 amino acids. From RNA transcripts, TCR beta CDR3 regions were amplified. An initial round of RT-PCR targeting the TCR CDR3 relied on the HTBI primer set. Each CDR3 protein gets one entry after TCRdb re-called the multiplex PCR reads with MiXCR. Found here are some 270,000 distinct CDR3 sequences, approximately 14% of them singletons; the top ten hold 7.9%. Clinicians diagnosed patients from clinical symptoms, serum thyroxine and TRAb, thyroid ultrasound and orbital computed tomography.

V and J are TRBV6-6 and TRBJ1-1; D may be TRBD1 (5 bases). This TCR was sampled from a woman aged 40-49 years with Graves' hyperthyroidism. Sequencing used blood. The CDR3: CASSYGAERRNTEAFF. CDR3 sequence (DNA): TGTGCCAGCAGTTACGGGGCAGAGAGGAGGAACACTGAAGCTTTCTTT.